The clone carrying this T cell receptor beta chain turned up a few times. Its target is unknown. The CDR3 consists of 17 residues. Trimming removed 1 base from V and 4 bases from J, with 17 bases in between. CDR1 SGHVS and CDR2 FQNEAQ come from the germline V gene. Incorporated into the TCR beta cDNA libraries were unique molecular identifiers, which served to reduce PCR and sequencing biases. TCRdb re-analysed the PCR reads in MiXCR, keeping a single row per CDR3 protein. Altogether 740,000 or so distinct CDR3 sequences are present, roughly 50% being singletons, with the ten largest covering about 4.5%. This sample is part of a study of post-analysis software for immune sequencing data. General observations from the study: Multiple sclerosis was associated with a significant reduction in normalized Chao1 diversity relative to controls. The five TRBV segments detected at higher frequency in patients than in controls included TRBV5-6, TRBV5-1 and TRBV20-1.

V usage is TRBV7-8 and J usage is TRBJ1-5; D is unresolved. The TCR originated in a girl aged 10-17 years with multiple sclerosis. The specimen was blood. The DNA for the CDR3 is TGTGCCAGCAGCTTAGAATCAGTCCAAAAAGGGAATCAGCCCCAGCATTTT. Encoded protein: CASSLESVQKGNQPQHF.